Presented here are 5 T cell receptor beta chains from one specimen sequenced in a study of CD8+CD57+ T cells in acquired aplastic anemia (dated by TCRdb to the late 2010s). Patients chosen for sequencing had shown expansion of CD8+CD57+ cells by flow cytometry. The reads were generated on an Illumina HiSeq 2000. TCR beta VDJ combination and CDR3 sequence profiling used genomic DNA as the template. TCRdb reprocessed the public reads (quality trimming at Q25 with fastp, clone calling with MiXCR) and kept in-frame beta chains. Entries are consolidated by CDR3 protein sequence, retaining the most common genes and DNA. Within this sample are 200,000 to 300,000 distinct CDR3 sequences, with 82% of them counted one time only. The biggest ten clones account for around 40% of the sample. Sequencing was performed on sorted CD4+, CD8+, or CD8+CD57+ T cells (not recorded which) from PBMCs. These receptors all stem from a human donor with aplastic anemia.

The rearrangement joins TRBV24-1 to TRBJ1-5, with D unclear. The V gene lost 7 bases and the J gene lost 3 bases, with 12 bases spanning the gap. The germline V gene has CDR1 KGHDR and CDR2 SFDVKD. This CDR3 is built from 14 residues. The CDR3 region has the DNA TGTGCCACCAGCCCCCCCGGGTTCAATCAGCCCCAGCATTTT. Protein product: CATSPPGFNQPQHF.

J is TRBJ1-1 and V is TRBV9; no reliable D call. This CDR3 is 15 amino acids long. V lost 5 bases and J 11 bases, leaving 25 bases between the germline ends. Germline V lookup: CDR1 SGDLS, CDR2 YYNGEE. Here the CDR3 reads CASRGAGKINYVAFF. CDR3 nucleotides: TGTGCCAGCAGAGGAGCTGGGAAAATTAACTACGTCGCTTTCTTT.

The chain combines TRBV4-2 with TRBJ1-5; D gene ambiguous. V lost 2 bases and J lost 4, with 15 bases in between. CDR3 length: 16 amino acids. Germline-derived CDR1 and CDR2 are LGHNA and YNFKEQ. CDR3 nucleotide sequence: TGTGCCAGCAGCCAAATTGGGATGAGGGTAAATCAGCCCCAGCATTTT. Its protein is CASSQIGMRVNQPQHF.

About this clonotype: This CDR3 is missing its conserved last phenylalanine or tryptophan, likely due to a read error. The DNA is omitted, as the CDR3 cannot be located on it reliably, and the CDR3 follows TCRdb's listing. V usage is TRBV19 and J usage is TRBJ2-7. Germline values: CDR1 LNHDA, CDR2 SQIVND (reference sequence). The CDR3 adds up to 13 amino acids, both ends counted. The CDR3 here is CASTITRIADKYY.

Note on this clonotype: The DNA is omitted, as the CDR3 cannot be located on it reliably, and the CDR3 follows TCRdb's listing. The rearrangement uses TRBV7-2 and TRBJ2-7; the tabulated D call, TRBD2, remains unverified against the DNA. Germline V gives CDR1 SGHTA, CDR2 FQGNSA. Including both end residues, the CDR3 is 18 amino acids long. CDR3 amino acids: CASSFTSAVSSSSYEQYV.